The present TCR beta chain was sequenced within a study of a mutant IDH1 vaccine in newly diagnosed glioma. For the study at large: Treated patients, around 60% male and about 38% female, averaged approximately 40 years of age. Earlier care involved radiotherapy, temozolomide, or both, and the majority received both. Points from the study as a whole: No link was apparently found between pseudoprogression and changes in top peripheral T cell clonotypes.

On this clone: The antigen is undetermined.

The CDR3 runs 15 residues. Per the germline V gene, CDR1 is MNHEY and CDR2 is SMNVEV (reference sequence). V lost 1 base, J lost 4 bases, and 10 bases lay in between. Time point specified: baseline, week 1 (first vaccination visit). Sample treatment: pre-vaccination baseline after standard-of-care therapy. Sequenced by immunoSEQ multiplex PCR; TCRdb stores in-frame clones only, minus some. The table includes approximately 92,000 clones, around 82% detected once. The clonotype comes from a woman aged 45-65 years with glioma. This sample comprised PBMCs, obtained from a glioma patient treated with radiotherapy, temozolomide or both. The V gene is TRBV27, the J gene TRBJ1-4; a possible D gene is TRBD1 (5 bases). The CDR3 here is CASSLLGVNNEKLFF. The CDR3 DNA is TGTGCCAGCAGTTTATTGGGGGTAAATAATGAAAAACTGTTTTTT.